This T cell receptor beta chain was retrieved from a study of shared clonotypes between healthy human individuals. Only in-frame clones appear in the TCRdb table, and some are missing; sequencing was by immunoSEQ multiplex PCR. Of millions of clones in the sample, roughly 96% are singletons; the top ten hold around 0.13%. The CDR3 has 15 residues. The V gene lost 1 base and the J gene lost 0 bases, with 10 bases spanning the gap. Germline values: CDR1 KGHSH, CDR2 LQKENI. Study conclusions and caveats: About 5% was the fraction of naive CD4 clonotypes found shared across a few donors. The generation probabilities recorded for non-shared clonotypes fell below those of clonotypes shared by all four donors. Sampling used blood alone; tissue repertoires probably differ.

A word on this clone: What it recognizes is unknown.

The receptor was derived from a young man in good health. The genes are TRBV18 and TRBJ2-7; D remains ambiguous. The sequenced material came from naive CD4+ T cells sorted from blood. Subset defined: CD45RA+ positively selected. Here the CDR3 DNA reads TGTGCCAGCTCACCACAATCCGAAGCCTCCTACGAGCAGTACTTC. Protein product: CASSPQSEASYEQYF.